This T cell receptor beta chain stems from a study of blood T cell repertoires in COVID-19. Background on the study: Samples came from the United States, Italy and Spain, spanning acute and convalescent COVID-19.

The CDR3 spans 12 residues. Germline V gene data show CDR1 as SGHRS and CDR2 as YFSETQ. V was clipped by 0 bases and J by 8 bases, with 6 bases between them. Authors' methods: By means of reference gene primer amplification, nucleated cell counts were estimated. Libraries were prepared by immunoSEQ multiplex PCR; TCRdb keeps only in-frame clonotypes and omits some of them. For V, J and clone size, that table is used; D and trimming come from the DNA. The top ten hold over 1.1% of the sample, which has around 130,000 clones, 80% to 85% seen once. The chain recombines TRBV5-1 with TRBJ2-1, with D tentatively TRBD1 (5 bases). This clonotype originated in a man aged 55 to 69 with acute or convalescent COVID-19. The source material was peripheral blood. The CDR3 bases are TGCGCCAGCAGCTTGGCAGGGTATGAGCAGTTCTTC. Protein: CASSLAGYEQFF.